These 16 T cell receptor beta chains originate from one sample sequenced in a study of Graves' ophthalmopathy and Graves' hyperthyroidism. Amplified material comprised TCR beta CDR3 regions derived from RNA transcripts. An opening RT-PCR round employed HTBI primers and preceded a second-round multiplex PCR. One entry per CDR3 protein, called by TCRdb with MiXCR from the multiplex PCR reads. In the table there are fewer than 400,000 distinct CDR3 sequences, approximately 20% of which are singletons. The material sequenced was peripheral blood. Source of these receptors: a woman aged 18 to 35 with Graves' ophthalmopathy.

This clonotype was detected many times. The chain uses TRBV7-2 and TRBJ2-7; possible D gene TRBD2, 6 bases. The CDR3 runs 14 residues. Germline-derived CDR1 and CDR2 are SGHTA and FQGNSA. Trimming stripped 5 bases from V and 2 bases from J, with 13 bases between. Here the CDR3 DNA reads TGTGCCAGCAGCGGTACAGCGGGCCCCTACGAGCAGTACTTC. Its protein product is CASSGTAGPYEQYF.

The genes are TRBV28 and TRBJ2-2, with 7 bases matching TRBD2. This CDR3 is built from 13 residues. Trimming at V came to 10 bases and at J to 4 bases, leaving 6 bases not matched to a gene. In germline, CDR1 is MDHEN, CDR2 SYDVKM. CDR3 bases: TGTGCCACCTGGGGAGGGACCACCGGGGAGCTGTTTTTT. It translates to CATWGGTTGELFF.

This clonotype came up many times. This chain uses TRBV2 with TRBJ1-2, with unresolved D. Germline lookup yields CDR1 SNHLY and CDR2 FYNNEI. V shed 4 bases and J shed 0 bases, with 15 bases lying between them. CDR3 length equals 16 residues. CDR3 amino acids: CASSVPPAGSNYGYTF. The CDR3 nucleotides read TGTGCCAGCAGTGTCCCCCCCGCAGGATCTAACTATGGCTACACCTTC.

There are many counts of this clonotype. The V call is TRBV30, the J call TRBJ2-5, with a weak D call TRBD2 (6 bases). This CDR3 spans 13 amino acids. Germline V gene data show CDR1 as GTSNPN and CDR2 as SVGIG (reference sequence). Trimming removed 2 bases from V and 1 base from J, with 8 bases in between. The CDR3 spells CAWSNGGQETQYF. CDR3 DNA sequence: TGTGCCTGGAGTAACGGGGGCCAAGAGACCCAGTACTTC.

Ten or more counts support this clonotype. This sequence joins TRBV6-5 and TRBJ2-5; 13 nucleotides agree with TRBD2. Germline values: CDR1 MNHEY, CDR2 SVGAGI. The CDR3 spans 18 residues. Germline trimming cut 2 bases from V and 3 bases from J; bases unmatched to any gene: 9. CDR3 residues: CASSYRLTSGGAEETQYF. CDR3 sequence (DNA): TGTGCCAGCAGTTACCGACTAACTAGCGGGGGGGCCGAAGAGACCCAGTACTTC.

This clonotype occurred many times. The CDR3 spells CASSGRDIAYEQYF. In DNA form, the CDR3 reads TGTGCCAGCAGCGGCCGGGACATCGCCTACGAGCAGTACTTC. The chain links TRBV9 to TRBJ2-7; D might be TRBD1 (6 bases). Germline lookup yields CDR1 SGDLS and CDR2 YYNGEE. Trimming stripped 3 bases from V and 2 bases from J, with 12 bases between. The CDR3 extends over 14 amino acids.

This clonotype was observed many times. The chain is built from TRBV6-2 or TRBV6-3 and TRBJ2-4, with 8 positions matching TRBD2. In germline, CDR1 is MNHEY, CDR2 SVGEGT. The CDR3 is 14 residues long. V lost 4 bases, J lost 6 bases, and 5 bases stayed unmatched. The CDR3, as DNA: TGTGCCAGCAGTTTGGGACTAGGGGGAAACATTCAGTACTTC. Its protein is CASSLGLGGNIQYF.

Turning to this clonotype: A read error is possible here, since a much larger clone lies one base away. This sequence joins TRBV7-7 and TRBJ2-2, with D hard to call. CDR1 is SSHAT and CDR2 is FNYEAQ in the germline V gene (reference sequence). This CDR3 spans 13 amino acids. The CDR3 bases are TGTGCTAGCAGCCCGACTGGGGCCGGGGAGCTGTTTTTT. Translated: CASSPTGAGELFF.

This rearrangement joins TRBV11-2 to TRBJ2-5, with 7 bases matching TRBD1. From germline, CDR1 is SGHAT and CDR2 FQNNGV. This CDR3 has 15 amino acids. The V segment lost 6 bases and the J segment 5 bases; nucleotides outside the gene matches: 12. Here the CDR3 DNA reads TGTGCCAGCAGACCAGCGTCTCAGGGGGACGAGACCCAGTACTTC. Translating gives CASRPASQGDETQYF.

This clonotype was seen many times. This chain joins TRBV27 and TRBJ2-3; D may correspond to TRBD1 or TRBD2 (5 bases each). Trimming shortened V by 5 bases and J by 0 bases, and 12 bases separated the two germline ends. The CDR3 is made up of 15 amino acids. The germline V gene has CDR1 MNHEY and CDR2 SMNVEV (reference sequence). CDR3 nucleotides: TGTGCCAGCAGTCCCCGGGACCATAGCACAGATACGCAGTATTTT. The encoded protein is CASSPRDHSTDTQYF.

This clonotype was seen ten or more times. The J gene is TRBJ1-5, the V gene TRBV6-2 or TRBV6-3; D is ambiguous. This CDR3 has 15 amino acids. Germline CDR1 MNHEY, CDR2 SVGEGT. The ends were cut back, 5 bases at V and 2 bases at J, with 13 bases in the middle. DNA for the CDR3: TGTGCCAGCAGTCCTACAAGTAGGGGCAATCAGCCCCAGCATTTT. The encoded protein is CASSPTSRGNQPQHF.

This clonotype appeared once. The genes are TRBV6-5 and TRBJ2-7; 11 nucleotides line up with TRBD2. The CDR3 spans 16 residues. The J segment lost 6 bases and the V segment lost 0 bases, leaving 7 bases of the junction unmatched. Germline V gives CDR1 MNHEY, CDR2 SVGAGI. In nucleotides, the CDR3 is TGTGCCAGCAGTTACTCAACCGGGACTAGCGGTGTCGAGCAGTACTTC. As protein: CASSYSTGTSGVEQYF.

The genes are TRBV27 and TRBJ2-7; possibly TRBD1 for D (5 bases). Germline V gene data show CDR1 as MNHEY and CDR2 as SMNVEV (reference sequence). This CDR3 has 15 residues. Trimming took off 0 bases at V and 3 bases at J, with 12 bases between the two ends. CDR3 residues: CASSLSGLEGYEQYF. CDR3 sequence (DNA): TGTGCCAGCAGTTTATCGGGGCTAGAAGGCTACGAGCAGTACTTC.

This clonotype showed up many times. The chain is built from TRBV19 and TRBJ1-3; D is uncertain. Germline V gene data show CDR1 as LNHDA and CDR2 as SQIVND (reference sequence). The CDR3 is 16 residues long. The germline V and J ends were trimmed by 5 bases and 0 bases, with 14 bases remaining between them. The DNA for the CDR3 is TGTGCCAGTAGTCTGGGCAGGCGACTCTCTGGAAACACCATATATTTT. Amino acid sequence: CASSLGRRLSGNTIYF.

This clonotype was seen repeatedly, ten times or more. One end of the junction fails to match germline, which may point to a read error. This sequence joins TRBV6-1 and TRBJ1-6; 7 nucleotides align to TRBD1. CDR3 length equals 11 residues. Germline V lookup: CDR1 MNHNS, CDR2 SASEGT. CDR3 DNA sequence: TGTGCCAGCACTCGGCCAGGACAGGCTCTTTTT. It translates to CASTRPGQALF.

This clonotype was counted at least ten times. The chain carries TRBV7-2 and TRBJ2-7; the match to TRBD2 covers 9 bases. The germline V gene has CDR1 SGHTA and CDR2 FQGNSA. CDR3 length equals 15 residues. V shed 5 bases and J 6 bases; nucleotides not matched to a gene: 11. This CDR3 is CASSHGVAGVGEQYF. In DNA, the CDR3 is TGTGCCAGCAGCCACGGAGTAGCGGGAGTAGGCGAGCAGTACTTC.